This T cell receptor (beta chain) was captured by sequencing in a study of T cells in Graves' hyperthyroidism and ophthalmopathy. Patients showing uncontrolled infection, other autoimmune disease, pregnancy or lactation were ineligible. This CDR3 comprises 13 residues. CDR1 and CDR2 (germline): LNHDA, SQIVND (reference sequence). V trimming: 8 bases; J trimming: 5 bases; junction bases outside the gene matches: 8. The investigators amplified TCR beta CDR3 regions from RNA transcripts. First-round RT-PCR targeting the TCR CDR3 was performed with the HTBI primer set. In TCRdb, the multiplex PCR reads were re-called with MiXCR into one record per CDR3 protein. This table has around 800,000 distinct CDR3 sequences, around 39% appearing once. This clonotype has ten or more counts.

This receptor was obtained from a man aged 18 to 30 with Graves' hyperthyroidism. V gene TRBV19 combines with J gene TRBJ2-7; 8 nucleotides match TRBD2. The sample was blood. Written as DNA, the CDR3 is TGTGCCAGTGCCTTAGCGGGGAGCGACGAGCAGTACTTC. Translated, it gives CASALAGSDEQYF.